This T cell receptor (beta chain) was sequenced in a study of T cell clonality in common variable immunodeficiency. As to this clone: The read falls 3 residues short of the CDR3 end, and the missing part is taken from the germline J gene.

The CDR3 has 14 amino acids. Germline assignment: CDR1 SEHNR and CDR2 FQNEAQ (reference sequence). Generated by immunoSEQ multiplex PCR, the TCRdb table keeps only in-frame clones and is missing some. The profile covers 25,000 to 40,000 clones, none occurring a single time. The J gene is TRBJ1-2, the V gene TRBV7-9; 9 bases fit TRBD1. The receptor was derived from a person between 18 and 70 years old in good health. The sequenced material came from peripheral blood mononuclear cells. CDR3 loop: CASGPGQGRDTYTF. Partial CDR3 DNA: TGTGCCAGCGGCCCCGGACAGGGGCGAGATACC.